Below, 25 T cell receptor beta chains from the same sample are listed, as sequenced in a study of post-analysis software for immune sequencing data. Notes on the study in general: Higher frequency in patients than in controls was seen for roughly five TRBV segments, with TRBV5-6, TRBV5-1 and TRBV20-1 among them.

The TCR beta cDNA libraries carried unique molecular identifiers. TCRdb itself ran the PCR reads through MiXCR, one entry per CDR3 protein. Altogether 650,000 to 850,000 distinct CDR3 sequences are present, about 45% being singletons, with the ten largest covering over 4.5%. The antigens these receptors bind are not known. The specimen sequenced was blood. The receptors were gathered from a girl aged 10 to 17 with multiple sclerosis.

V and J are TRBV29-1 and TRBJ1-2; D call uncertain. V was shortened by 1 base and J by 3 bases, with 12 bases between the two germline ends. Germline CDR1 is SQVTM and CDR2 is ANQGSEA. This CDR3 has 14 residues. The CDR3 loop is CSVEGAGFDYGYTF. In DNA form, the CDR3 reads TGCAGCGTTGAAGGGGCCGGGTTTGACTATGGCTACACCTTC.

This clonotype was counted a few times. The rearrangement links TRBV4-1 to TRBJ1-2; D call uncertain. The V and J ends lost 0 bases and 4 bases respectively, with 12 bases between them. This CDR3 spans 15 amino acids. Per the germline V gene, CDR1 is MGHRA and CDR2 is YSYEKL. The chain's CDR3 is CASSQDMTGLYGYTF. The CDR3 nucleotides are TGCGCCAGCAGCCAAGATATGACCGGCCTCTATGGCTACACCTTC.

The gene calls are TRBV7-9 and TRBJ2-7; D might be TRBD1 (5 bases). Trimming shortened V by 6 bases and J by 0 bases, and 27 bases separated the two germline ends. Germline CDR1 and CDR2: SEHNR and FQNEAQ (reference sequence). The CDR3 is made up of 19 amino acids. The CDR3 protein is CASSGPSTRGHGNSYEQYF. The DNA of the CDR3 is TGTGCCAGCAGTGGCCCTTCCACAAGGGGCCATGGAAACTCCTACGAGCAGTACTTC.

The chain couples TRBV20-1 to TRBJ2-1; D may be TRBD1 or TRBD2 (6 bases each). Germline CDR1 DFQATT, CDR2 SNEGSKA (reference sequence). This CDR3 has 14 amino acids. Between the trimmed V and J ends, which lost 3 bases and 4 bases, there was a span of 13 bases. The CDR3 region has the DNA TGCAGTGCTAGTTGGGGGGCTAGGTACAATGAGCAGTTCTTC. Encoded protein: CSASWGARYNEQFF.

This clonotype was counted between two and nine times. CDR3 amino acids: CASSTLGGGERTDTQYF. CDR3 in DNA: TGTGCCAGCTCGACCCTTGGGGGCGGAGAAAGGACAGATACGCAGTATTTT. The V call is TRBV18, the J call TRBJ2-3, with D possibly TRBD1 on 6 matching bases. The CDR3 is 17 amino acids. Trimming removed 6 bases from V and 3 bases from J, with 22 bases in between. CDR1 is KGHSH and CDR2 is LQKENI in the germline V gene.

The V call is TRBV6-6, the J call TRBJ2-5; D remains ambiguous. The J call may be wrong; the DNA end is better matched by TRBJ2-7. Germline V gene lookup returns CDR1 MNHNY and CDR2 SVGAGI (reference sequence). The CDR3 extends over 14 amino acids. In DNA, the CDR3 is TGTGCCAGCAACACCTTAGGAGCCGAATACGAGCAGTACTTC. Amino acid sequence: CASNTLGAEYEQYF.

Only a few counts were recorded for this clonotype. The chain is built from TRBV12-5 and TRBJ1-2; D is unresolved. Trimming pared 0 bases from V and 4 bases from J, leaving 12 bases between. CDR1 and CDR2 (germline): LGHNT, FRNRAP. The CDR3 spans 15 residues. CDR3 region: CASGLVPEWSYGYTF. The CDR3 nucleotides read TGTGCTAGTGGTTTGGTACCGGAGTGGAGCTATGGCTACACCTTC.

The rearrangement joins TRBV30 to TRBJ2-7; TRBD1 is a possible D gene (6 bases). V gave up 0 bases and J gave up 3 bases, with 9 bases separating them. Germline V gene lookup returns CDR1 GTSNPN and CDR2 SVGIG (reference sequence). The CDR3 extends over 13 amino acids. The CDR3 reads CAWSVGQLYEQYF. The CDR3, as DNA: TGTGCCTGGAGTGTAGGACAGCTCTACGAGCAGTACTTC. Using reference TRBV30 and TRBJ2-7 for the parts outside the CDR3, the full variable domain is SQTIHQWPATLVQPVGSPLSLECTVEGTSNPNLYWYRQAAGRGLQLLFYSVGIGQISSEVPQNLSASRPQDRQFILSSKKLLLSDSGFYLCAWSVGQLYEQYFGPGTRLTVT.

In its sample, this clonotype was seen a few times. The V gene is TRBV24-1, the J gene TRBJ2-3; D is perhaps TRBD2 (6 bases). Germline loops: CDR1 KGHDR, CDR2 SFDVKD. This CDR3 is 13 amino acids long. Trimming cost V 1 base and J 11 bases, with 12 bases left between them. CDR3 amino acids: CATSDFRGTMQYF. The CDR3 DNA follows: TGTGCCACCAGTGATTTCCGGGGGACCATGCAGTATTTT.

This clonotype came up a few times. The V call is TRBV14, the J call TRBJ2-1; 8 positions match TRBD2. The V gene's germline CDR1 is SGHDN and CDR2 FVKESK. V lost 0 bases and J lost 8; bases outside the gene matches: 12. The CDR3 length is 17 residues. The CDR3 coding sequence is TGTGCCAGCAGCCAAGATTTCCTCGGGAGGGCCAACGATGAGCAGTTCTTC. It translates to CASSQDFLGRANDEQFF.

This clonotype has just a few counts. The V call is TRBV12-3 or TRBV12-4, the J call TRBJ2-4, with 7 positions matching TRBD1. The J call is uncertain, as TRBJ2-7 better fits the DNA end. The CDR3 extends over 17 amino acids. The CDR3 coding sequence is TGTGCCAGCAGTTTTTGGCGAGTCGGGACAGAGGGCTACGAGCAGTACTTC. Encoded protein: CASSFWRVGTEGYEQYF.

This clonotype has just a few counts. This sequence joins TRBV6-5 and TRBJ1-1; possible D gene TRBD1, 6 bases. Germline loops: CDR1 MNHEY, CDR2 SVGAGI. The ends were cut back, 2 bases at V and 7 bases at J, with 14 bases in the middle. The CDR3 is 14 residues long. The CDR3 bases are TGTGCCAGCAGTTACGTCGACAGGACTCGTGAAGCTTTCTTT. Translated, it gives CASSYVDRTREAFF.

The V call is TRBV7-8, the J call TRBJ2-5, with TRBD1 matching over 12 bases. Germline V gene sequence: CDR1 SGHVS, CDR2 FQNEAQ. J gave up 4 bases and V 1 base, and 7 bases lay outside the gene matches. The CDR3 is made up of 17 amino acids. The CDR3 is CASSLDFRDRGRETQYF. Here the CDR3 DNA reads TGTGCCAGCAGCTTAGACTTCCGGGACAGGGGGCGAGAGACCCAGTACTTC.

The chain employs TRBV20-1 and TRBJ1-4; D might be TRBD1 (6 bases). Looked up from germline, CDR1 is DFQATT and CDR2 is SNEGSKA (reference sequence). This CDR3 has 11 residues. The germline V and J ends were trimmed by 6 bases and 9 bases, with 11 bases remaining between them. Here the CDR3 reads CSASQGQKLFF. The CDR3 nucleotides read TGCAGTGCCTCTCAGGGGCAAAAACTGTTTTTT.

The chain has TRBV4-3 and TRBJ2-5; 13 nucleotides match TRBD2. CDR3 length: 16 amino acids. V trimming: 4 bases; J trimming: 5 bases; junction bases outside the gene matches: 7. Germline V CDR1 and CDR2: LGHNA, YSLEER. CDR3 residues: CASSPRLAGGRETQYF. The CDR3 nucleotides read TGCGCCAGCAGCCCACGACTAGCGGGAGGAAGGGAGACCCAGTACTTC.

The chain uses TRBV10-1 and TRBJ2-1; no clear D. The ends were cut back, 0 bases at V and 7 bases at J, with 7 bases in the middle. Germline-derived CDR1 and CDR2 are WNHNN and SYGVQD (reference sequence). The CDR3 length is 13 residues. DNA for the CDR3: TGCGCCAGCAGTGAGTCCCTTAAGAATGAGCAGTTCTTC. Translation gives CASSESLKNEQFF.

J is TRBJ1-5 and V is TRBV4-3, with D maybe TRBD1 (5 bases). Trimming removed 0 bases from V and 2 bases from J, with 8 bases in between. The CDR3 is 15 residues long. Per germline, CDR1 LGHNA and CDR2 YSLEER. The CDR3 sequence is CASSQDRAGNQPQHF. CDR3 sequence (DNA): TGCGCCAGCAGCCAAGACAGGGCCGGCAATCAGCCCCAGCATTTT.

This clonotype appeared a few times. V is TRBV7-9 and J is TRBJ2-3; 15 positions match TRBD2. Trimming removed 1 base from V and 4 bases from J; junction bases left unmatched: 12. Germline values: CDR1 SEHNR, CDR2 FQNEAQ (reference sequence). This CDR3 is built from 20 residues. The CDR3 DNA follows: TGTGCCAGCAGCTTAGGGGGACTAGCGGGAGGCCCTTCCCAACCAGATACGCAGTATTTT. It is translated as CASSLGGLAGGPSQPDTQYF.

The V and J genes are TRBV6-5 and TRBJ1-2; 7 bases are shared with TRBD1. Trimming cost V 6 bases and J 4 bases; bases outside gene matches: 8. CDR3 size: 14 residues. CDR1 and CDR2 (germline): MNHEY, SVGAGI. For the CDR3, the DNA is TGTGCCAGCAGGGCTTGGGACAGCCTCTATGGCTACACCTTC. Residues: CASRAWDSLYGYTF.

In this sample, this clonotype turned up a few times. This chain links TRBV7-2 with TRBJ2-7; D unclear. CDR3 length: 13 amino acids. Germline V gene lookup returns CDR1 SGHTA and CDR2 FQGNSA. V lost 5 bases, J lost 5 bases, and 13 bases lay in between. The CDR3 sequence: CASSPPAWDEQYF. DNA for the CDR3: TGTGCCAGCAGCCCCCCGGCCTGGGACGAGCAGTACTTC.

This clonotype was seen only a few times. The CDR3 here is CASSGTVTYEQYF. In nucleotides, the CDR3 is TGTGCCAGCAGCGGGACGGTTACCTACGAGCAGTACTTC. This chain links TRBV6-5 with TRBJ2-7; D possibly uses TRBD1 or TRBD2 (5 bases each). CDR1 and CDR2 from the germline V gene are MNHEY and SVGAGI. The CDR3 is made up of 13 amino acids. The germline V and J ends were trimmed by 6 bases and 2 bases, with 11 bases remaining between them.

The chain combines TRBV3-1 with TRBJ2-7; D may be TRBD2 (6 bases). V lost 5 bases and J 3 bases, leaving 14 bases between the germline ends. The CDR3 totals 14 residues. Germline CDR1 reads LGHDT; CDR2 reads YNNKEL (reference sequence). The CDR3 DNA follows: TGTGCCAGCAGCACCCGGACTACCAACTACGAGCAGTACTTC. This encodes CASSTRTTNYEQYF.

The V call is TRBV9, the J call TRBJ2-1, with TRBD1 matching over 11 bases. Trimming removed 0 bases from V and 4 bases from J; junction bases left unmatched: 3. Germline V gene sequence: CDR1 SGDLS, CDR2 YYNGEE. CDR3 size: 16 residues. The CDR3 protein is CASSVVGTGGYNEQFF. CDR3 bases: TGTGCCAGCAGCGTAGTTGGGACAGGGGGATACAATGAGCAGTTCTTC.

This rearrangement joins TRBV14 to TRBJ2-5; D is unresolved. Germline V gives CDR1 SGHDN, CDR2 FVKESK. V shed 0 bases and J shed 4 bases, with 6 bases lying between them. The CDR3 totals 13 residues. The CDR3 here is CASSQDVGETQYF. The DNA for the CDR3 is TGTGCCAGCAGCCAAGATGTCGGAGAGACCCAGTACTTC.

The rearrangement links TRBV28 to TRBJ2-7; 9 positions agree with TRBD1. The CDR3 sequence is 14 residues long. V gave up 6 bases and J gave up 10 bases; unmatched junction bases: 13. The germline CDR1 and CDR2 sequences are MDHEN and SYDVKM. DNA for the CDR3: TGTGCCAGCAGGGGACCAGGACAGGGGTCTCGTCAGTACTTC. It translates to CASRGPGQGSRQYF.